This is a list of T cell receptor beta chains from one sample in a study of cytomegalovirus exposure and HLA in healthy donors. Here immunoSEQ multiplex PCR was the method, and the copy in TCRdb shows in-frame clones only, minus some. The sample has about 94,000 clones, around 66% seen once; the top ten hold 3.5% to 4.5%. The sample comprised PBMCs. The receptors originated from a man aged 25 to 40 in good health and CMV-seronegative. The CDR3 runs from the conserved cysteine through the conserved F or W. Each record gives: clone size, D gene, V gene, J gene, CDR3 protein, CDR3 DNA. A D gene is named only where the DNA matches it firmly. Rows give clone size only sometimes, using once, few, many, or a class for an expanded clone.

clone_size: -; d_call: TRBD1; v_call: TRBV4-2; j_call: TRBJ1-1; cdr3_aa: CASSQGQGASENTEAFF; cdr3_nt: TGTGCCAGCAGCCAGGGTCAGGGGGCCTCAGAGAACACTGAAGCTTTCTTT
clone_size: -; d_call: TRBD1; v_call: TRBV6-1; j_call: TRBJ1-5; cdr3_aa: CASSEVPGQGFFSNQPQHF; cdr3_nt: TGTGCCAGCAGTGAAGTGCCGGGACAGGGGTTTTTCAGTAATCAGCCCCAGCATTTT
clone_size: -; d_call: -; v_call: TRBV9; j_call: TRBJ2-1; cdr3_aa: CASSVAREDHYNEQFF; cdr3_nt: TGTGCCAGCAGCGTGGCGAGGGAGGATCACTACAATGAGCAGTTCTTC
clone_size: -; d_call: TRBD1; v_call: TRBV10-3; j_call: TRBJ1-5; cdr3_aa: CATRTGVGNQPQHF; cdr3_nt: TGTGCCACCCGGACAGGGGTCGGCAATCAGCCCCAGCATTTT
clone_size: -; d_call: TRBD1; v_call: TRBV18; j_call: TRBJ2-1; cdr3_aa: CASSPEGQGRNEQFF; cdr3_nt: TGTGCCAGCTCACCGGAGGGACAGGGGAGGAATGAGCAGTTCTTC
clone_size: few; d_call: -; v_call: TRBV25-1; j_call: TRBJ2-3; cdr3_aa: CASSPSGKDTQYF; cdr3_nt: TGTGCCAGCAGTCCCTCGGGGAAGGATACGCAGTATTTT
clone_size: -; d_call: -; v_call: TRBV11-2; j_call: TRBJ1-1; cdr3_aa: CASSLVEVSTEAFF; cdr3_nt: TGTGCCAGCAGCTTAGTAGAGGTGTCCACTGAAGCTTTCTTT
clone_size: -; d_call: TRBD1; v_call: TRBV6-6; j_call: TRBJ2-2; cdr3_aa: CASSLQGTGGELFF; cdr3_nt: TGTGCCAGCAGCCTACAGGGGACGGGCGGGGAGCTGTTTTTT
clone_size: -; d_call: TRBD2; v_call: TRBV9; j_call: TRBJ2-1; cdr3_aa: CASSVVAGGRPFDEQFF; cdr3_nt: TGTGCCAGCAGCGTAGTGGCGGGGGGCCGTCCCTTCGATGAGCAGTTCTTC
clone_size: few; d_call: -; v_call: TRBV10-2; j_call: TRBJ2-1; cdr3_aa: CASSESAYSYNEQFF; cdr3_nt: TGCGCCAGCAGTGAGAGTGCCTACTCTTACAATGAGCAGTTCTTC
clone_size: -; d_call: TRBD1; v_call: TRBV4-2; j_call: TRBJ2-7; cdr3_aa: CASSPNPGGQGSNYEQYF; cdr3_nt: TGTGCCAGCAGCCCCAACCCAGGGGGACAGGGCTCAAACTACGAGCAGTACTTC
clone_size: once; d_call: TRBD2; v_call: TRBV14; j_call: TRBJ2-4; cdr3_aa: CASSQAPSGFSWRENIQYF; cdr3_nt: TGTGCCAGCAGCCAAGCTCCTAGCGGGTTTTCTTGGCGAGAAAACATTCAGTACTTC
clone_size: -; d_call: TRBD1; v_call: TRBV7-3; j_call: TRBJ1-3; cdr3_aa: CASSRDRDRGLSGNTIYF; cdr3_nt: TGTGCCAGCAGCAGAGACCGGGACAGGGGGCTATCTGGAAACACCATATATTTT
clone_size: -; d_call: TRBD2; v_call: TRBV7-9; j_call: TRBJ2-7; cdr3_aa: CASSLGGGRNEQYF; cdr3_nt: TGTGCCAGCAGCTTAGGCGGGGGAAGGAACGAGCAGTACTTC
clone_size: -; d_call: TRBD1; v_call: TRBV9; j_call: TRBJ1-4; cdr3_aa: CASSVEGTGANEKLFF; cdr3_nt: TGTGCCAGCAGCGTAGAGGGGACAGGGGCTAATGAAAAACTGTTTTTT
clone_size: -; d_call: TRBD1; v_call: TRBV27; j_call: TRBJ1-4; cdr3_aa: CASARGFTGGREKLFF; cdr3_nt: TGTGCCAGCGCCCGAGGGTTTACAGGGGGCCGGGAAAAACTGTTTTTT
clone_size: few; d_call: -; v_call: TRBV7-9; j_call: TRBJ2-7; cdr3_aa: CASSSGREKSYEQYF; cdr3_nt: TGTGCCAGCAGTTCCGGACGGGAGAAAAGCTACGAGCAGTACTTC
clone_size: -; d_call: TRBD2; v_call: TRBV2; j_call: TRBJ2-5; cdr3_aa: CASSELAGGRETQYF; cdr3_nt: TGTGCCAGCAGTGAACTAGCGGGAGGGCGGGAGACCCAGTACTTC
clone_size: -; d_call: -; v_call: TRBV9; j_call: TRBJ2-3; cdr3_aa: CASSVAGLGGSTDTQYF; cdr3_nt: TGTGCCAGCAGCGTAGCTGGATTAGGCGGTTCCACAGATACGCAGTATTTT
clone_size: -; d_call: TRBD1; v_call: TRBV2; j_call: TRBJ1-3; cdr3_aa: CASGTGMGGNTIYF; cdr3_nt: TGTGCCAGCGGGACAGGGATGGGTGGAAACACCATATATTTT
clone_size: -; d_call: -; v_call: TRBV11-2; j_call: TRBJ2-1; cdr3_aa: CASSSRGAGDNEQFF; cdr3_nt: TGTGCCAGCAGCTCGAGGGGGGCGGGAGACAATGAGCAGTTCTTC
clone_size: -; d_call: -; v_call: TRBV7-8; j_call: TRBJ2-4; cdr3_aa: CASSLEVRKPNIQYF; cdr3_nt: TGTGCCAGCAGCTTAGAAGTCAGAAAACCAAACATTCAGTACTTC
clone_size: few; d_call: -; v_call: TRBV7-2; j_call: TRBJ2-3; cdr3_aa: CASSLGLATDTQYF; cdr3_nt: TGTGCCAGCAGCTTAGGGCTAGCCACAGATACGCAGTATTTT
clone_size: -; d_call: TRBD1; v_call: TRBV6-6; j_call: TRBJ2-7; cdr3_aa: CASSSRGPTYEQYF; cdr3_nt: TGTGCCAGCAGTTCCAGGGGGCCGACCTACGAGCAGTACTTC
clone_size: -; d_call: -; v_call: TRBV19; j_call: TRBJ2-1; cdr3_aa: CASSISGEGFNEQFF; cdr3_nt: TGTGCCAGTAGTATCTCGGGGGAAGGGTTCAATGAGCAGTTCTTC
clone_size: -; d_call: TRBD2; v_call: TRBV4-1; j_call: TRBJ2-1; cdr3_aa: CASSQDLGTTYNEQFF; cdr3_nt: TGCGCCAGCAGCCAAGATCTAGGGACTACTTACAATGAGCAGTTCTTC
clone_size: few; d_call: -; v_call: TRBV18; j_call: TRBJ1-1; cdr3_aa: CASSTAGLNTEAFF; cdr3_nt: TGTGCCAGCTCAACAGCAGGTCTGAACACTGAAGCTTTCTTT
clone_size: -; d_call: TRBD1; v_call: TRBV7-9; j_call: TRBJ1-2; cdr3_aa: CASTTGGAPYGYTF; cdr3_nt: TGTGCCAGCACCACAGGGGGCGCACCCTATGGCTACACCTTC
clone_size: -; d_call: TRBD2; v_call: TRBV5-4; j_call: TRBJ2-3; cdr3_aa: CASSFPSGGTTDTQYF; cdr3_nt: TGTGCCAGCAGCTTCCCTAGCGGGGGTACCACAGATACGCAGTATTTT
clone_size: -; d_call: TRBD2; v_call: TRBV27; j_call: TRBJ2-5; cdr3_aa: CASSQLAGAGETQYF; cdr3_nt: TGTGCCAGCAGTCAACTAGCGGGAGCGGGGGAGACCCAGTACTTC
clone_size: -; d_call: -; v_call: TRBV7-3; j_call: TRBJ1-1; cdr3_aa: CANSLGAENTEAFF; cdr3_nt: TGTGCCAACAGCTTGGGGGCCGAGAACACTGAAGCTTTCTTT
clone_size: few; d_call: -; v_call: TRBV19; j_call: TRBJ1-1; cdr3_aa: CASKSPFGLAEAFF; cdr3_nt: TGTGCCAGCAAATCTCCATTCGGACTTGCTGAAGCTTTCTTT
clone_size: once; d_call: TRBD2; v_call: TRBV14; j_call: TRBJ2-1; cdr3_aa: CASSQGGTRSNEQFF; cdr3_nt: TGTGCCAGCAGCCAAGGTGGGACTAGGAGCAATGAGCAGTTCTTC
clone_size: -; d_call: TRBD1; v_call: TRBV28; j_call: TRBJ2-7; cdr3_aa: CASRRQGGYEQYF; cdr3_nt: TGTGCCAGCAGAAGACAGGGGGGGTACGAGCAGTACTTC
clone_size: -; d_call: TRBD2; v_call: TRBV7-3; j_call: TRBJ2-3; cdr3_aa: CASSLGLATNTDTQYF; cdr3_nt: TGTGCCAGCAGCTTGGGACTAGCGACGAACACAGATACGCAGTATTTT
clone_size: -; d_call: TRBD1; v_call: TRBV6-5; j_call: TRBJ1-4; cdr3_aa: CASSTKQGGNEKLFF; cdr3_nt: TGTGCCAGCAGTACCAAACAGGGGGGAAATGAAAAACTGTTTTTT
clone_size: -; d_call: -; v_call: TRBV5-1; j_call: TRBJ1-6; cdr3_aa: CASSLDGSGNSPLHF; cdr3_nt: TGCGCCAGCAGCTTGGATGGATCGGGGAATTCACCCCTCCACTTT
clone_size: -; d_call: TRBD1; v_call: TRBV23-1; j_call: TRBJ2-7; cdr3_aa: CASSPRTGFYHEQYF; cdr3_nt: TGCGCCAGCAGTCCTAGGACAGGATTCTACCACGAGCAGTACTTC
clone_size: -; d_call: -; v_call: TRBV7-9; j_call: TRBJ2-3; cdr3_aa: CASSLALSTDTQYF; cdr3_nt: TGTGCCAGCAGCTTAGCCCTATCCACAGATACGCAGTATTTT
clone_size: -; d_call: TRBD1; v_call: TRBV10-3; j_call: TRBJ1-1; cdr3_aa: CAISELTHTNGQGARPQGAFF; cdr3_nt: TGTGCCATCAGTGAGCTAACACACACCAACGGACAGGGGGCGAGGCCCCAGGGAGCTTTCTTT
clone_size: few; d_call: TRBD2; v_call: TRBV15; j_call: TRBJ2-1; cdr3_aa: CATSRDLAGGNNEQFF; cdr3_nt: TGTGCCACCAGCAGAGATCTGGCGGGAGGCAACAATGAGCAGTTCTTC
clone_size: -; d_call: TRBD2; v_call: TRBV7-9; j_call: TRBJ2-2; cdr3_aa: CSSSFGTSGTGELFF; cdr3_nt: TGTTCCAGCAGCTTCGGGACTAGCGGTACCGGGGAGCTGTTTTTT
clone_size: -; d_call: -; v_call: TRBV27; j_call: TRBJ1-5; cdr3_aa: CASSLNTQWGHQPQHF; cdr3_nt: TGTGCCAGCAGTTTAAATACTCAATGGGGCCATCAGCCCCAGCATTTT
clone_size: -; d_call: -; v_call: TRBV30; j_call: TRBJ2-3; cdr3_aa: CAWTSADTQYF; cdr3_nt: TGTGCCTGGACTTCGGCAGATACGCAGTATTTT
clone_size: few; d_call: -; v_call: TRBV25-1; j_call: TRBJ1-4; cdr3_aa: CASSEGTLTGEKLFF; cdr3_nt: TGTGCCAGCAGTGAAGGAACGCTAACAGGGGAAAAACTGTTTTTT